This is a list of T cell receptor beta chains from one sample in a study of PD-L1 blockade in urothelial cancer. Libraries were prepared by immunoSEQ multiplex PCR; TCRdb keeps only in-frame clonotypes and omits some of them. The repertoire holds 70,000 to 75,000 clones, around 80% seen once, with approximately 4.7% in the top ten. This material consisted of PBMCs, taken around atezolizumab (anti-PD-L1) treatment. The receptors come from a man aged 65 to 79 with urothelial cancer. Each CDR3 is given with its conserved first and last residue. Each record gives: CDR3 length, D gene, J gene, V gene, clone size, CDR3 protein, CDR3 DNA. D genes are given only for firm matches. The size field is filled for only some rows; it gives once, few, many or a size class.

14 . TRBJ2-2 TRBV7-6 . CASSLGTLTGELFF TGTGCCAGCAGCTTAGGGACACTCACCGGGGAGCTGTTTTTT
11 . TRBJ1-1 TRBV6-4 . CASGGTVEAFF TGTGCCAGCGGCGGGACCGTTGAAGCTTTCTTT
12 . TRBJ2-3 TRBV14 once CASSPFTDTQYF TGTGCCAGCAGCCCCTTCACAGATACGCAGTATTTT
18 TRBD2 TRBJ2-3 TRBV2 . CASSEWHPPGGRTDSQYF TGTGCCAGCAGTGAGTGGCACCCCCCGGGGGGGCGCACAGATTCGCAGTATTTT
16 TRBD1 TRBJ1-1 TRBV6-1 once CASSEHFQGANTEAFF TGTGCCAGCAGTGAACATTTCCAGGGGGCGAACACTGAAGCTTTCTTT
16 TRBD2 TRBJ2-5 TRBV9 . CASSPFLAGLQETQYF TGTGCCAGCAGCCCGTTTTTGGCGGGACTACAAGAGACCCAGTACTTC
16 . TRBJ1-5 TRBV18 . CASSPPAGLGNQPQHF TGTGCCAGCTCACCACCAGCAGGCTTAGGCAATCAGCCCCAGCATTTT
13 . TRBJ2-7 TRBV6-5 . CASSYATDYEQYF TGTGCCAGCAGTTACGCGACAGACTACGAGCAGTACTTC
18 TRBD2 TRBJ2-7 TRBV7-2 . CASSPRLAGVPQTYEQYF TGTGCCAGCAGCCCAAGGCTAGCGGGAGTTCCACAGACCTACGAGCAGTACTTC
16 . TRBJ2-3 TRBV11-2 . CASSLDRASGTDTQYF TGTGCCAGCAGCTTAGATCGGGCTAGCGGCACAGATACGCAGTATTTT
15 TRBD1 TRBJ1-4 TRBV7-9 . CASSSGTGGREKLFF TGTGCCAGCAGCTCAGGGACAGGGGGCAGAGAAAAACTGTTTTTT
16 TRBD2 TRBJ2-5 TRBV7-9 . CASSRRSGLAAETQYF TGTGCCAGCAGCCGACGGTCGGGACTAGCGGCCGAGACCCAGTACTTC
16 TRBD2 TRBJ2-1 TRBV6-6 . CASSWGLAGDDNEQFF TGTGCCAGCAGTTGGGGACTAGCGGGAGACGACAATGAGCAGTTCTTC
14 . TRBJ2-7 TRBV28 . CASSLLYRGYEQYF TGTGCCAGCAGTTTATTGTATCGGGGCTACGAGCAGTACTTC
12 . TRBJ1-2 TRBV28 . CASGGIRYGYTF TGTGCCAGCGGGGGGATCCGTTATGGCTACACCTTC
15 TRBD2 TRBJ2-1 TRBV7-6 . CASSLDGRGGNEQFF TGTGCCAGCAGCTTAGACGGACGCGGGGGCAATGAGCAGTTCTTC
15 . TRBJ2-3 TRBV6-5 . CASSERNRATDTQYF TGTGCCAGCAGCGAGAGAAACAGAGCCACAGATACGCAGTATTTT
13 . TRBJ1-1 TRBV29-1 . CSVGSNSLGEAFF TGCAGCGTCGGAAGTAATTCTCTAGGTGAAGCTTTCTTT
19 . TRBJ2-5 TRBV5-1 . CASSLNPFEGQLFQETQYF TGCGCCAGCAGCTTGAATCCATTTGAAGGACAGCTCTTTCAAGAGACCCAGTACTTC
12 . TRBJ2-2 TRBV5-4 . CASSSVTGELFF TGTGCCAGCAGCTCGGTTACCGGGGAGCTGTTTTTT
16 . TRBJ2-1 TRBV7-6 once CASSHSAGSSYNEQFF TGTGCCAGCAGCCACTCCGCGGGGAGCTCCTACAATGAGCAGTTCTTC
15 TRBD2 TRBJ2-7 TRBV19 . CATRNGGTSAYEQYF TGTGCCACCAGAAACGGGGGGACTAGTGCCTACGAGCAGTACTTC
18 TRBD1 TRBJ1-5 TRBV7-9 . CASSPMGTGAGGNQPQHF TGTGCCAGCAGCCCCATGGGGACAGGGGCCGGGGGCAATCAGCCCCAGCATTTT
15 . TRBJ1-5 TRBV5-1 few CASSLGPGSDQPQHF TGCGCCAGCAGCTTGGGACCAGGGTCGGACCAGCCCCAGCATTTT
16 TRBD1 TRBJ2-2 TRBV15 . CATSRDWDSNTGELFF TGTGCCACCAGCAGAGATTGGGACAGTAACACCGGGGAGCTGTTTTTT
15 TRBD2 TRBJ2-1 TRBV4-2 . CASSQDVREGVEQFF TGTGCCAGCAGCCAAGATGTGCGGGAGGGTGTTGAGCAGTTCTTC
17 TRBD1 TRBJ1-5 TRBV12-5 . CASGPVDDRASNQPQHF TGTGCTAGTGGCCCGGTAGATGACAGGGCAAGCAATCAGCCCCAGCATTTT
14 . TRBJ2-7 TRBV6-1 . CASSELRGSYEQYF TGTGCCAGCAGTGAACTAAGGGGCTCCTACGAGCAGTACTTC
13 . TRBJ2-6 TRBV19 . CASTPPGANVLTF TGTGCCAGTACTCCCCCGGGGGCCAACGTCCTGACTTTC
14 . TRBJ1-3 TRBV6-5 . CASKTGFSGNTIYF TGTGCCAGCAAAACAGGGTTCTCTGGAAACACCATATATTTT
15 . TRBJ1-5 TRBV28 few CASSLAGLSDQPQHF TGTGCCAGCAGTTTGGCAGGGCTCTCGGATCAGCCCCAGCATTTT
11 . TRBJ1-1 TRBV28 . CASSAVAEAFF TGTGCCAGCTCTGCGGTGGCTGAAGCTTTCTTT
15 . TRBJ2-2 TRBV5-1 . CASSLFGANTGELFF TGCGCCAGCAGCTTGTTCGGTGCGAACACCGGGGAGCTGTTTTTT
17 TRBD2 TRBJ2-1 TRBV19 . CASSRGLADSSYNEQFF TGTGCCAGTAGTAGGGGACTAGCGGATAGCTCCTACAATGAGCAGTTCTTC
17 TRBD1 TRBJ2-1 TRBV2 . CASIKGSGDRGTNEQFF TGTGCCAGCATCAAGGGATCCGGGGACAGGGGAACGAATGAGCAGTTCTTC
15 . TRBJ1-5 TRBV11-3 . CASSLDRGGNQPQHF TGTGCCAGCAGCTTAGATCGGGGAGGCAATCAGCCCCAGCATTTT
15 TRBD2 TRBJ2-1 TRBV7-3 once CASSAGLAVYNEQFF TGTGCCAGCAGCGCGGGACTAGCGGTCTACAATGAGCAGTTCTTC
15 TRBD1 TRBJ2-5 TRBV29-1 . CSVAYRTGGGETQYF TGCAGCGTTGCTTATCGGACAGGGGGCGGGGAGACCCAGTACTTC
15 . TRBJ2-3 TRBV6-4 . CASSAAGTITDTQYF TGTGCCAGCAGTGCCGCGGGAACTATCACAGATACGCAGTATTTT
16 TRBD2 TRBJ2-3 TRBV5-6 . CASSLVSSGSTDTQYF TGTGCCAGCAGCTTAGTCTCTAGCGGGAGTACAGATACGCAGTATTTT
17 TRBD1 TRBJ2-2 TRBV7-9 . CASSSGTAWTNTGELFF TGTGCCAGCAGCTCCGGGACAGCTTGGACGAACACCGGGGAGCTGTTTTTT
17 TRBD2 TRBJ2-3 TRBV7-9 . CASSLESTSGRGDTQYF TGTGCCAGCAGCTTAGAGTCCACTAGCGGGAGAGGGGATACGCAGTATTTT
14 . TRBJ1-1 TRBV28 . CASRDSLVNTEAFF TGTGCCAGCAGGGACTCACTCGTGAACACTGAAGCTTTCTTT
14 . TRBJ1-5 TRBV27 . CASSFEASNQPQHF TGTGCCAGCAGTTTTGAGGCCAGCAATCAGCCCCAGCATTTT
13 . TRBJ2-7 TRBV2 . CASREQSPYEQYF TGTGCCAGCAGGGAGCAGAGCCCCTACGAGCAGTACTTC
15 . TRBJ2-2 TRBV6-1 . CAGLSLGGAVGELFF TGTGCCGGCCTTAGTCTAGGGGGGGCGGTCGGGGAGCTGTTTTTT
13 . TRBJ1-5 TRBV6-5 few CASSYSTNQPQHF TGTGCCAGCAGTTACAGCACTAATCAGCCCCAGCATTTT
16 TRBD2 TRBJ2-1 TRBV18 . CASSPTGGRAYNEQFF TGTGCCAGCTCACCAACTGGCGGGAGGGCCTACAATGAGCAGTTCTTC
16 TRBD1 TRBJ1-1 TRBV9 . CASSVASTGANTEAFF TGTGCCAGCAGCGTAGCTAGTACAGGGGCCAACACTGAAGCTTTCTTT
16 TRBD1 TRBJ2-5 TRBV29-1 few CSVEDPTGGGQETQYF TGCAGCGTTGAAGACCCCACAGGGGGCGGACAAGAGACCCAGTACTTC
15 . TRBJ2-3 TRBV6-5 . CASSYRWGSADTQYF TGTGCCAGCAGTTACCGATGGGGCTCTGCAGATACGCAGTATTTT
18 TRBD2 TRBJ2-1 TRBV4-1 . CASSQFPSGSNSYNEQFF TGCGCCAGCAGCCAATTCCCTAGCGGGAGTAATTCCTACAATGAGCAGTTCTTC
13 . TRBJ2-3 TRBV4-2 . CASSQVGGDTQYF TGTGCCAGCAGCCAAGTCGGCGGGGATACGCAGTATTTT
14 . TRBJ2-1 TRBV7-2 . CASSQGRVFDEQFF TGTGCCAGCAGCCAAGGTCGGGTTTTCGATGAGCAGTTCTTC
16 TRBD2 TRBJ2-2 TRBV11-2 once CASSLLAGGRFGELFF TGTGCCAGCAGCTTGCTGGCGGGAGGGCGATTCGGGGAGCTGTTTTTT